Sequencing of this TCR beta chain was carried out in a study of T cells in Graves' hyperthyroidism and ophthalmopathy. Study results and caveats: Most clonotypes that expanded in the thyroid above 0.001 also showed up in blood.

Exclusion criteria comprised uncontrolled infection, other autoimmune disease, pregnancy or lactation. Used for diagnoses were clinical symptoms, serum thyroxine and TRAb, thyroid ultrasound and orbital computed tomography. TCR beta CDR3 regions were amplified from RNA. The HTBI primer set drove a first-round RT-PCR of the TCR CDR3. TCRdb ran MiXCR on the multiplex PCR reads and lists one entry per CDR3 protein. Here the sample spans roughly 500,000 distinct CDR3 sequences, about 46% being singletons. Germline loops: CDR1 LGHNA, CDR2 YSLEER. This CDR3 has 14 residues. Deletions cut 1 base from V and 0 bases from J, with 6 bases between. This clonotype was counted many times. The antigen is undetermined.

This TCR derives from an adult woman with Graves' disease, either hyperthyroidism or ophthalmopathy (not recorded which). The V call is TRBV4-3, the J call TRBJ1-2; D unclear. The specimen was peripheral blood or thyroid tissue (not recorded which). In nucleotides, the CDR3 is TGCGCCAGCAGCCAAGTCCAGGCTAACTATGGCTACACCTTC. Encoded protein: CASSQVQANYGYTF.